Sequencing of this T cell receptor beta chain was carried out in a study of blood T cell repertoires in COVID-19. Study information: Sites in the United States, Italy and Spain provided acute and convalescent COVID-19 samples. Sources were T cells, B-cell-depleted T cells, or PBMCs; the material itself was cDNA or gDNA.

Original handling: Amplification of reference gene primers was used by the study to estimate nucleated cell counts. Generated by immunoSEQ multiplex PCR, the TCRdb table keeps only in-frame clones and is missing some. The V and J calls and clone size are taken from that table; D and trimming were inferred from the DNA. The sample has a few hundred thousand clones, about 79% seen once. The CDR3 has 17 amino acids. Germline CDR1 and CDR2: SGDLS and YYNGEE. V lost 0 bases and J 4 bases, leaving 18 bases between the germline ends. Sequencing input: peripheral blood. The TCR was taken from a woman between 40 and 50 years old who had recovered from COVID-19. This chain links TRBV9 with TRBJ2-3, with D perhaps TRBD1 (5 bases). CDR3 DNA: TGTGCCAGCAGCGTAGCCCAGGGTTTATATAGTTCAGATACGCAGTATTTT. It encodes CASSVAQGLYSSDTQYF.